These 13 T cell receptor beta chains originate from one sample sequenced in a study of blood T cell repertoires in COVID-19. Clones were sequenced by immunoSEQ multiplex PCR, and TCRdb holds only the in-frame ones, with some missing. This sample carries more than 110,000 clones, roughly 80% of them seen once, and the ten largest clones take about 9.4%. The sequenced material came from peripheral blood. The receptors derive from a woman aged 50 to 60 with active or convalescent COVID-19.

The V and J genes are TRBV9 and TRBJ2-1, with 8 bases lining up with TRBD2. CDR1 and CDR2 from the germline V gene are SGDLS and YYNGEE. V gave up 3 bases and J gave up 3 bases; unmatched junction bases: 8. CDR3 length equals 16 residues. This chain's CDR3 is CASSATSGTFYNEQFF. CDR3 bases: TGTGCCAGCAGCGCTACTAGCGGAACCTTCTACAATGAGCAGTTCTTC.

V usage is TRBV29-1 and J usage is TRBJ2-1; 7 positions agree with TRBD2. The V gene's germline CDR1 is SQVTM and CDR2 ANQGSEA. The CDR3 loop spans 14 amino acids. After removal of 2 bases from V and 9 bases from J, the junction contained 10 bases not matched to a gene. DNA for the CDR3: TGCAGCGTTGAATTGATGGCGGGGGAAGGTGAGCAGTTCTTC. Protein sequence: CSVELMAGEGEQFF.

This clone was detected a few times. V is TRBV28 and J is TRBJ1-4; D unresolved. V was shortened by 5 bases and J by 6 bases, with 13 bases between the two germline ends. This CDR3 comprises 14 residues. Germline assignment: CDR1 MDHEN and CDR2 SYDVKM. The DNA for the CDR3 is TGTGCCAGCAGTCCCTCGGGGAGGGATGAAAAACTGTTTTTT. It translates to CASSPSGRDEKLFF.

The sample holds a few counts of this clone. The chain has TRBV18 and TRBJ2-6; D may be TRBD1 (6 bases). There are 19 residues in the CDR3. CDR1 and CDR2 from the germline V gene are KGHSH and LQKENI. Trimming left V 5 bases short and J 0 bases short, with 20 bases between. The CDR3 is CASSAMTGTFSSGANVLTF. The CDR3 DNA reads TGTGCCAGCTCAGCCATGACCGGGACATTCTCCTCTGGGGCCAACGTCCTGACTTTC.

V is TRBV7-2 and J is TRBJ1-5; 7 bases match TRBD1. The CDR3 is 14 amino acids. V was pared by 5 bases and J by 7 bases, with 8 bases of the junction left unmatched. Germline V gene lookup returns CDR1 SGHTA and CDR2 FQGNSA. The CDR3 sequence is CASSLRQGVQPQHF. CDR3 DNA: TGTGCCAGCAGCCTCCGACAGGGAGTGCAGCCCCAGCATTTT.

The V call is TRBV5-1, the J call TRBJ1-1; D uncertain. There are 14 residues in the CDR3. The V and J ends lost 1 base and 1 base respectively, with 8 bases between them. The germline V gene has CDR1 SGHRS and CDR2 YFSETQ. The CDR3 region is CASSLFSGNTEAFF. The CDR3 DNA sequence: TGCGCCAGCAGCTTGTTTTCGGGGAACACTGAAGCTTTCTTT.

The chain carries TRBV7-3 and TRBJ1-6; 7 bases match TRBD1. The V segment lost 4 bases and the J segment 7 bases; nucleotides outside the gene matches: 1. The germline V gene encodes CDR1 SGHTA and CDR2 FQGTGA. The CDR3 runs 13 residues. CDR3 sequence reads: CASSSGGNSPLHF. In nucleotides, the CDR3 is TGTGCCAGCAGCTCAGGGGGAAATTCACCCCTCCACTTT.

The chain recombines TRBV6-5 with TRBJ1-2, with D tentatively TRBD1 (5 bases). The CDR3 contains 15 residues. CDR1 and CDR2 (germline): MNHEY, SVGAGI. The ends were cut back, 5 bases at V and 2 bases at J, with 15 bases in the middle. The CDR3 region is CASSTGDNANYGYTF. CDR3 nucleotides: TGTGCCAGCAGTACAGGAGATAATGCCAACTATGGCTACACCTTC.

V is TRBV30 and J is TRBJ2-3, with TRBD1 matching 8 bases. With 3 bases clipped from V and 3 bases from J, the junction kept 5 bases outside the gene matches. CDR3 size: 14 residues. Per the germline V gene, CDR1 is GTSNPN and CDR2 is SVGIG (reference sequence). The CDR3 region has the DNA TGTGCCTGGAGCCCGGGACAGGAGACAGATACGCAGTATTTT. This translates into CAWSPGQETDTQYF.

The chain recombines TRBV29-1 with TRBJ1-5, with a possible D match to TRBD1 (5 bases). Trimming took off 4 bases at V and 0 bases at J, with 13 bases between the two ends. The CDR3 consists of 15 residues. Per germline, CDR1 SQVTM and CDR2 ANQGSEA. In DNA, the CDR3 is TGCAGCGTTGGGAGGAGGGGATATAGCAATCAGCCCCAGCATTTT. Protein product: CSVGRRGYSNQPQHF.

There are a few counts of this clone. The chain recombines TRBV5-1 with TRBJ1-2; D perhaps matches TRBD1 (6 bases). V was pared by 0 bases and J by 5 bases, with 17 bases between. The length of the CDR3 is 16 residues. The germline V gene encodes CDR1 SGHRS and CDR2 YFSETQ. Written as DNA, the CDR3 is TGCGCCAGCAGCTTGGGGACAGATTCATTAGGGTATGGCTACACCTTC. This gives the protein CASSLGTDSLGYGYTF.

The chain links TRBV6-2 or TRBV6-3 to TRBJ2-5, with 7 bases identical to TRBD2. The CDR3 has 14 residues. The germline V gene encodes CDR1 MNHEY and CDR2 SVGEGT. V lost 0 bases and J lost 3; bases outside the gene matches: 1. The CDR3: CASSYSRGKETQYF. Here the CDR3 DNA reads TGTGCCAGCAGTTACTCGCGGGGGAAAGAGACCCAGTACTTC.

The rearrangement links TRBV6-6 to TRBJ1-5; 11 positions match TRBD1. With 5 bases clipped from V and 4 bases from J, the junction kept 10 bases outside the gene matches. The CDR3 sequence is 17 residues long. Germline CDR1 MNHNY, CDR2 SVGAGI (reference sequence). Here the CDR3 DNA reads TGTGCCAGCAGTCCACGGACAGGGGGCGAAGGGAATCAGCCCCAGCATTTT. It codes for CASSPRTGGEGNQPQHF.